This T cell receptor beta chain was recovered during a study of CXCR3-negative and CXCR3-positive naive CD8 T cells. Per germline, CDR1 LNHNV and CDR2 YYDKDF (reference sequence). The CDR3 sequence is 13 residues long. The study's findings and limits: Freshly isolated PBMCs were used in most assays, given partial CXCR3 loss after freezing.

All TRB cDNA libraries came from 5' RACE performed with UMI labels. TCRdb processed the 5' RACE reads again and assigns one entry to each CDR3 protein, with no DNA. Its table lists about 48,000 distinct CDR3 sequences. Regarding this clonotype: Its antigen is currently unknown.

The sequencing input was memory CD8+ T cells from blood. The J gene is TRBJ2-2, the V gene TRBV15; TCRdb's D gene call, TRBD2, goes unchecked for lack of DNA. This clonotype was obtained from a human donor in good health. Some clones in this sample may be carry-over from other donors' samples. The CDR3 loop reads CATRTAVTGELFF.